The 15 T cell receptor beta chains presented below share a single source sample, sequenced in a study of blood T cell repertoires in COVID-19. TCRdb's table, derived via immunoSEQ multiplex PCR, lists solely in-frame clones and lacks some. Among around 280,000 clones listed, 89% were seen once. The sample was PBMCs or T cells enriched from blood (not recorded which). These receptors originate from a woman in her forties who had recovered from COVID-19.

This clone was recorded only once. This sequence joins TRBV3-1 (or the pseudogene TRBV3-2) and TRBJ1-5; TRBD1 is a possible D gene (5 bases). The germline V and J ends were trimmed by 6 bases and 7 bases, with 13 bases remaining between them. Germline V CDR1 and CDR2: LGHDT, YNNKEL (reference sequence). CDR3 length: 13 amino acids. In DNA form, the CDR3 reads TGTGCCAGCAGTGCGTGGGGGGAGCAGCCCCAGCATTTT. Its translation: CASSAWGEQPQHF.

The chain has TRBV5-1 and TRBJ1-6, with D perhaps TRBD1 (6 bases). Germline-derived CDR1 and CDR2 are SGHRS and YFSETQ. The ends were cut back, 7 bases at V and 5 bases at J, with 10 bases in the middle. The CDR3 sequence is 13 residues long. CDR3 coding DNA: TGCGCCAGCCGGGGGGCTGATAATTCACCCCTCCACTTT. Translating it yields CASRGADNSPLHF.

This clone showed up just once. This chain links TRBV14 with TRBJ1-4; 8 nucleotides match TRBD1. CDR3 size: 16 residues. The germline V gene encodes CDR1 SGHDN and CDR2 FVKESK. Trimming removed 4 bases from V and 0 bases from J; junction bases left unmatched: 4. The CDR3 nucleotides are TGTGCCAGCAGCCGGACAGGGCATACAACTAATGAAAAACTGTTTTTT. Its translation is CASSRTGHTTNEKLFF.

In DNA, the CDR3 is TGTGCCAGCAGCACCCGACAGGTGAACACTGAAGCTTTCTTT. It specifies CASSTRQVNTEAFF. V gene TRBV9 combines with J gene TRBJ1-1; perhaps TRBD1 as D (6 bases). The CDR3 consists of 14 residues. Germline V gene sequence: CDR1 SGDLS, CDR2 YYNGEE. V lost 4 bases and J lost 0, with 10 bases in between. Looking up the rest from reference TRBV9 and TRBJ1-1 gives the full variable domain: DSGVTQTPKHLITATGQRVTLRCSPRSGDLSVYWYQQSLDQGLQFLIQYYNGEERAKGNILERFSAQQFPDLHSELNLSSLELGDSALYFCASSTRQVNTEAFFGQGTRLTVV.

The rearrangement joins TRBV18 to TRBJ2-3, with a possible D match to TRBD1 (6 bases). The V gene's germline CDR1 is KGHSH and CDR2 LQKENI. Trimming shortened V by 5 bases and J by 1 base, and 16 bases separated the two germline ends. CDR3 size: 16 residues. As DNA, the CDR3 is TGTGCCAGCTCAAAACAGGGTCGTGGGGGCACAGATACGCAGTATTTT. This sequence encodes CASSKQGRGGTDTQYF.

This chain connects TRBV27 to TRBJ2-7, with TRBD1 as a possible D gene (6 bases). Trimming took 6 bases from V and 2 from J, leaving 11 bases between them. Looked up from germline, CDR1 is MNHEY and CDR2 is SMNVEV (reference sequence). The CDR3 runs 13 residues. DNA for the CDR3: TGTGCCAGCAGAGGCAGGGGTCCCTACGAGCAGTACTTC. The encoded protein is CASRGRGPYEQYF.

CDR3 amino acids: CASSQVAGSNSPLHF. The CDR3 DNA follows: TGCGCCAGCAGCCAGGTGGCAGGGTCTAATTCACCCCTCCACTTT. The genes are TRBV5-1 and TRBJ1-6; D is possibly TRBD1 (5 bases). The CDR3 is 15 residues long. Trimming removed 4 bases at V and 6 bases at J, with 14 bases between. Germline V gene sequence: CDR1 SGHRS, CDR2 YFSETQ.

The chain uses TRBV3-1 (or the pseudogene TRBV3-2) and TRBJ1-2; D perhaps matches TRBD1 (6 bases). This CDR3 has 14 residues. The V end lost 5 bases, the J end lost 10 bases, and 20 bases lay between the germline ends. CDR1 is LGHDT, CDR2 YNNKEL, per germline (reference sequence). The CDR3 DNA reads as TGTGCCAGCAGCGGTCGGGACACAACTGCGGACTACACCTTC. Translated: CASSGRDTTADYTF.

In this sample, this clone turned up a few times. V gene TRBV27 combines with J gene TRBJ2-5; TRBD1 matches at 7 bases. Trimming removed 6 bases from V and 5 bases from J; junction bases left unmatched: 6. The CDR3 contains 13 residues. Germline lookup yields CDR1 MNHEY and CDR2 SMNVEV (reference sequence). The CDR3 DNA follows: TGTGCCAGCAGCCAAAGGGGGCCCGAGACCCAGTACTTC. This codes for CASSQRGPETQYF.

The rearrangement links TRBV12-3 or TRBV12-4 to TRBJ2-2, with D perhaps matching TRBD1 (6 bases). The ends were cut back, 5 bases at V and 5 bases at J, with 9 bases in the middle. This CDR3 comprises 13 residues. The CDR3 loop reads CASSTTGTGELFF. CDR3 bases: TGTGCCAGCAGTACCACAGGGACCGGGGAGCTGTTTTTT.

The chain has TRBV14 and TRBJ2-3; TRBD1 agrees at 8 bases. Unmatched junction bases numbered 8, after V lost 5 bases and J lost 1 base. Germline V gene sequence: CDR1 SGHDN, CDR2 FVKESK. The length of the CDR3 is 16 residues. This CDR3 reads CASSRLGQAGTDTQYF. In nucleotides, the CDR3 is TGTGCCAGCAGCAGATTGGGACAGGCGGGCACAGATACGCAGTATTTT.

J is TRBJ1-2 and V is TRBV5-1; D is possibly TRBD1 (5 bases). There are 14 residues in the CDR3. Trimming pared 4 bases from V and 0 bases from J, leaving 10 bases between. Germline assignment: CDR1 SGHRS and CDR2 YFSETQ. This chain's CDR3 is CASSSTTANYGYTF. The CDR3 nucleotides read TGCGCCAGCAGCAGCACGACAGCTAACTATGGCTACACCTTC.

This clone has only one observation. The rearrangement uses TRBV27 and TRBJ1-2; TRBD1 matches 7 bases. The CDR3 has 13 amino acids. The trim removed 5 bases at V and 8 bases at J, leaving 8 bases unmatched. CDR1 is MNHEY and CDR2 is SMNVEV in the germline V gene (reference sequence). The CDR3 nucleotides are TGTGCCAGCAGTCTACACAGGGGCCGCGGCTACACCTTC. It codes for CASSLHRGRGYTF.

This clone was detected once. This rearrangement joins TRBV4-2 to TRBJ1-3; possibly TRBD1 for D (5 bases). Germline V gives CDR1 LGHNA, CDR2 YNFKEQ. Trimming shortened V by 4 bases and J by 2 bases, and 12 bases separated the two germline ends. The CDR3 loop spans 15 amino acids. The CDR3 region is CASSPGGRTGNTIYF. The CDR3 nucleotides are TGTGCCAGCAGCCCGGGGGGGAGAACTGGAAACACCATATATTTT.

This clone was recorded once. The chain couples TRBV18 to TRBJ2-3, with 14 bases aligning to TRBD2. CDR1 is KGHSH, CDR2 LQKENI, per germline. This CDR3 spans 18 amino acids. V trimming: 3 bases; J trimming: 5 bases; junction bases outside the gene matches: 10. CDR3 bases: TGTGCCAGCTCACCCTTTTTGACTAGCGGGGGGGCCAGAGATACGCAGTATTTT. Encoded protein: CASSPFLTSGGARDTQYF. Full variable domain (outside the CDR3, taken from reference TRBV18 and TRBJ2-3): NAGVMQNPRHLVRRRGQEARLRCSPMKGHSHVYWYRQLPEEGLKFMVYLQKENIIDESGMPKERFSAEFPKEGPSILRIQQVVRGDSAAYFCASSPFLTSGGARDTQYFGPGTRLTVL.